This TCR beta chain was profiled in a study of radiation and T cells in renal cell carcinoma (dated by TCRdb to the early 2020s). At the level of the whole study: In total, about 50 samples underwent TCR beta sequencing: around 25 tumors plus 27 peripheral blood samples. The last blood draw occurred 4 weeks after radiation, at the same time as nephrectomy. In the approximately 49 samples combined, some 4,000,000 unique CDR3 nucleotide sequences were found, encoding about 2.7 million unique CDR3 amino acid sequences. On the study overall, not on this receptor specifically: Tracking of blood repertoire dynamics stopped at three to four weeks after treatment, with no follow-up past that point. Because the trial had a single-armed design, the trial could not examine how radiation dose or scheduling affected the TCR repertoire. Because pretreatment tumor biopsies were not available, the baseline intratumoral presence of clonotypes could not be determined. In blood, the top tumor clonotypes increased between baseline and 2 weeks post-radiation and then shrank by 4 weeks, which suggests that tumor-resident clones expanded only transiently.

The immunoSEQ kit was used, according to the manufacturer's recommendations, to generate TCR beta libraries from genomic DNA. For library preparation, a first multiplex PCR was performed with proprietary primers, followed by a second PCR in which unique barcodes were added, and bead cleanups were performed after each round. Each sample batch included a kit-provided positive control reaction and a negative control reaction. The final libraries were assessed on an Agilent 4200 TapeStation D1000 ScreenTape, pooled by volume, and quantified by qPCR. Sequencing was performed on an Illumina NextSeq500 using a MidOutput 150-cycle cartridge, with 156 Read1 cycles, 15 Index1 cycles, and the kit custom primers. The pooled library was loaded at around 1 pM with an approximately 21% PhiX control spike-in. Per the original workflow: Vendor-processed data were analyzed in R, with a clonotype defined as all T cells sharing the same CDR3 nucleotide sequence. In the clone abundance analyses, frequencies were normalized to the 10,000 most abundant clones in each sample. Public T cell clones, which averaged fewer than five per sample, were excluded before analysis. Tumor-enriched and baseline blood-enriched clonotypes were defined by at least a 32-fold difference in abundance between compartments. A beta-binomial differential abundance model was used to identify clonotypes that expanded or contracted between blood time points. Similarity between tumor and blood repertoires was quantified using the Baroni-Urbani and Buser coefficient, and groups were compared with two-tailed Wilcoxon tests in R. TCRdb took this table from immuneACCESS and kept in-frame rearrangements with V and J called. Such tables lack part of the clones; where checked against another copy, unresolved V genes explain under half of the gap, and the rest is unexplained. That table is the source of V, J and clone size, and D and trimming were worked out from the DNA. This sample comprises about 83,000 clones, less than 85% of them detected only once. The ten largest make up 2.4% of the sample.

Explained via the paper, the time point label denotes: blood 4 weeks post-SBRT, at nephrectomy. Interpreted using the paper, the treatment or condition label stands for: 15 Gy SBRT to primary tumor, nephrectomy 4 weeks later. Samples came from a clinical trial, in which primary renal cell carcinomas received 15 Gy stereotactic body radiation therapy followed by nephrectomy 4 weeks later. To track tumor-enriched clonotypes, serial peripheral blood was sampled from radiation-treated patients at baseline and at 2 weeks and 4 weeks after SBRT. Every patient had renal cell carcinoma of clear cell pathology. Genomic DNA for TCR sequencing was prepared using the QIAamp DNA Blood Mini Kit (Qiagen). The analyses included only samples that passed all quality control checks. Its CDR3 holds 15 amino acids, cysteine through phenylalanine. The sequence is cut down to CDR3 DNA, 45 bases in frame from base 1. Deletion took 3 bases off V and 1 base off J, with a span of 11 bases between the germline ends. CDR1 is given as SGHTA and CDR2 as FQGTGA, both from the germline V gene.

As to this clone: Its binding antigen is unknown. Nothing much larger sits one base from this clone, and base qualities are not available.

This TCR derives from a woman in her fifties or sixties with renal cell carcinoma. The material sequenced was blood, taken from a patient whose treatment included radiotherapy and nephrectomy. The V and J segments used are TRBV7-3 and TRBJ2-3, with the D gene call left open. The CDR3 reads as follows: CASSLRGFGTDTQYF. The sequenced DNA: TGTGCCAGCAGCTTGCGTGGTTTCGGCACAGATACGCAGTATTTT. Here the CDR3 is joined to the reference TRBV7-3 and TRBJ2-3 genes, and the full variable domain is: GAGVSQTPSNKVTEKGKYVELRCDPISGHTALYWYRQSLGQGPEFLIYFQGTGAADDSGLPNDRFFAVRPEGSVSTLKIQRTERGDSAVYLCASSLRGFGTDTQYFGPGTRLTVL.